A single sample is the source of the 15 T cell receptor beta chains below, sequenced in a study of TIL therapy for anti-PD-1-resistant metastatic lung cancer. Stated time point: pre-treatment sample, taken before nivolumab and TIL therapy. The immunoSEQ assay was v3. Only in-frame clones appear in the TCRdb table, and some are missing; sequencing was by immunoSEQ multiplex PCR. Of tens of thousands of clones listed, roughly 69% were seen once; the top ten hold 6.6%. The specimen comprised blood, sampled at baseline. Every receptor here comes from a person aged 25-79 years with non-small cell lung cancer.

V and J are TRBV7-3 and TRBJ2-1; D gene uncertain. Germline loops: CDR1 SGHTA, CDR2 FQGTGA. Trimming shortened V by 3 bases and J by 5 bases, and 8 bases separated the two germline ends. The CDR3 runs 13 residues. The CDR3 reads CASSFSRNNEQFF. CDR3 coding DNA: TGTGCCAGCAGCTTTAGTCGGAACAATGAGCAGTTCTTC. The whole variable domain, remainder taken from reference TRBV7-3 and TRBJ2-1, is GAGVSQTPSNKVTEKGKYVELRCDPISGHTALYWYRQSLGQGPEFLIYFQGTGAADDSGLPNDRFFAVRPEGSVSTLKIQRTERGDSAVYLCASSFSRNNEQFFGPGTRLTVL.

The genes are TRBV13 and TRBJ2-2, with 8 bases that match TRBD1. This CDR3 comprises 18 residues. Germline-derived CDR1 and CDR2 are PRHDT and FYEKMQ (reference sequence). Germline trimming cut 0 bases from V and 6 bases from J; bases unmatched to any gene: 12. CDR3 in amino acids: CASSLGRWTGKGPGELFF. The CDR3 DNA reads as TGTGCCAGCAGCTTAGGCCGTTGGACAGGGAAGGGTCCCGGGGAGCTGTTTTTT.

The chain carries TRBV5-8 and TRBJ2-1; 10 bases align to TRBD1. This CDR3 contains 17 residues. Germline V gives CDR1 SGHTS, CDR2 YDEGEE. J was trimmed by 4 bases and V by 2 bases; bases with no gene match: 9. CDR3 bases: TGTGCCAGCAGCTTTGTCAAGACAGGGGGCTTTTACAATGAGCAGTTCTTC. It encodes CASSFVKTGGFYNEQFF.

This clone ranks as medium-sized. The rearrangement joins TRBV28 to TRBJ1-1; 7 bases map to TRBD1. V shed 4 bases, J shed 0 bases, and the junction held 8 bases outside the gene matches. CDR3 length: 16 amino acids. Germline assignment: CDR1 MDHEN and CDR2 SYDVKM. The CDR3 protein is CASSSGQLTMNTEAFF. The DNA for the CDR3 is TGTGCCAGCAGTTCGGGACAGCTTACTATGAACACTGAAGCTTTCTTT.

The chain couples TRBV20-1 to TRBJ2-1; tentatively, D is TRBD1 or TRBD2 (5 bases each). The V gene lost 5 bases and the J gene lost 7 bases, with 9 bases spanning the gap. Germline CDR1 reads DFQATT; CDR2 reads SNEGSKA (reference sequence). The CDR3 is made up of 11 amino acids. The CDR3 protein is CSAPGTNEQFF. CDR3 in DNA: TGCAGTGCTCCAGGGACGAATGAGCAGTTCTTC.

The V gene is TRBV28, the J gene TRBJ1-5; tentative D call: TRBD1 (6 bases). Per germline, CDR1 MDHEN and CDR2 SYDVKM. CDR3 size: 17 residues. Trimming shortened V by 6 bases and J by 4 bases, and 22 bases separated the two germline ends. The CDR3 DNA is TGTGCCAGCAGCCGATCGACAGGTTTGAAGGGAAATCAGCCCCAGCATTTT. It codes for CASSRSTGLKGNQPQHF.

This rearrangement joins TRBV9 to TRBJ2-2; the D is unclear. Germline CDR1 is SGDLS and CDR2 is YYNGEE. This CDR3 contains 12 residues. The V gene lost 0 bases and the J gene lost 7 bases, with 4 bases spanning the gap. CDR3 DNA: TGTGCCAGCAGCGTAGAGGGCGGGGAGCTGTTTTTT. Encoded protein: CASSVEGGELFF.

V is TRBV7-9 and J is TRBJ2-3, with D hard to call. The CDR3 length is 13 residues. Trimming shortened V by 3 bases and J by 10 bases, and 14 bases separated the two germline ends. Germline CDR1 reads SEHNR; CDR2 reads FQNEAQ (reference sequence). The CDR3 DNA reads as TGTGCCAGCAGCTTCCAGACCTCTGGGGCGCAGTATTTT. Its protein product is CASSFQTSGAQYF. Looking up the rest from reference TRBV7-9 and TRBJ2-3 gives the full variable domain: DTGVSQNPRHKITKRGQNVTFRCDPISEHNRLYWYRQTLGQGPEFLTYFQNEAQLEKSRLLSDRFSAERPKGSFSTLEIQRTEQGDSAMYLCASSFQTSGAQYFGPGTRLTVL.

This rearrangement joins TRBV19 to TRBJ2-5; 8 nucleotides align to TRBD2. Germline V CDR1 and CDR2: LNHDA, SQIVND (reference sequence). The CDR3 runs to 13 residues. V lost 6 bases to trimming and J lost 2 bases; unmatched junction nucleotides: 2. This chain's CDR3 is CASSGGEQETQYF. The CDR3 DNA follows: TGTGCCAGTAGCGGGGGGGAACAAGAGACCCAGTACTTC.

The chain couples TRBV7-2 to TRBJ2-3, with no clear D. V was pared by 5 bases and J by 2 bases, with 5 bases between. Germline CDR1 is SGHTA and CDR2 is FQGNSA. This CDR3 comprises 12 residues. The CDR3 loop reads CASSGVTDTQYF. The CDR3 DNA reads TGTGCCAGCAGCGGGGTCACAGATACGCAGTATTTT.

By frequency in the sample, this clone is large. The chain has TRBV6-1 and TRBJ2-5; D is undetermined. Germline lookup yields CDR1 MNHNS and CDR2 SASEGT. This CDR3 contains 13 residues. Trimming took off 4 bases at V and 1 base at J, with 7 bases between the two ends. The CDR3 reads CASSGAAQETQYF. The CDR3 DNA follows: TGTGCCAGCAGTGGGGCAGCCCAAGAGACCCAGTACTTC.

The gene calls are TRBV7-9 and TRBJ2-3; TRBD1 matches at 9 bases. With 5 bases clipped from V and 1 base from J, the junction kept 16 bases outside the gene matches. The CDR3 has 19 amino acids. Germline CDR1 SEHNR, CDR2 FQNEAQ (reference sequence). CDR3 in amino acids: CASSAGTGWSGVGTDTQYF. The CDR3 coding sequence is TGTGCCAGCAGCGCCGGGACAGGGTGGTCGGGAGTCGGCACAGATACGCAGTATTTT.

This rearrangement joins TRBV30 to TRBJ1-4, with a possible D match to TRBD1 (5 bases). The V end was cut by 2 bases, the J end by 7 bases, with 8 bases between. This CDR3 region has 12 residues. The germline CDR1 and CDR2 sequences are GTSNPN and SVGIG (reference sequence). The CDR3 DNA follows: TGTGCCTGGAGTTCGGGACTTGAAAAACTGTTTTTT. This codes for CAWSSGLEKLFF.

This clone was found a few times. The genes are TRBV9 and TRBJ1-1, with D tentatively TRBD1 (5 bases). The V gene's germline CDR1 is SGDLS and CDR2 YYNGEE. The CDR3 spans 14 residues. Trimming cost V 0 bases and J 3 bases, with 9 bases left between them. The CDR3 region is CASSVEEGYTEAFF. DNA of the CDR3: TGTGCCAGCAGCGTAGAAGAGGGGTACACTGAAGCTTTCTTT.

This chain uses TRBV5-4 with TRBJ2-5; 11 bases are a match to TRBD1. V lost 4 bases to trimming and J lost 1 base; unmatched junction nucleotides: 3. Germline CDR1 reads SGHNT; CDR2 reads YYREEE (reference sequence). The CDR3 is 15 amino acids. CDR3 region: CASSPDRGLQETQYF. The CDR3 DNA is TGTGCCAGCAGCCCGGACAGGGGGCTCCAAGAGACCCAGTACTTC.